The clone carrying this TCR beta chain was observed a handful of times. The CDR3 runs 13 residues. V lost 9 bases and J lost 4, with 16 bases in between. Germline loops: CDR1 SNHLY, CDR2 FYNNEI. The sample is drawn from a study of T cells in Graves' hyperthyroidism and ophthalmopathy. Pregnant or lactating patients were excluded, as were those with uncontrolled infection or other autoimmune disease. TCR beta CDR3 regions were amplified from RNA transcripts. First-round RT-PCR of the TCR CDR3 relied on the HTBI primer set. TCRdb reprocessed the multiplex PCR reads with MiXCR, giving one entry per CDR3 protein. The sample lists about 380,000 distinct CDR3 sequences, about 13% occurring once.

This clonotype originated in a man aged 25 to 40 with Graves' hyperthyroidism that later progressed to Graves' ophthalmopathy. The source material was blood. V and J are TRBV2 and TRBJ2-7; TRBD1 is a possible D gene (6 bases). DNA of the CDR3: TGTGCCAGTCGGGACAATAAATTGTACGAGCAGTACTTC. Translation: CASRDNKLYEQYF.